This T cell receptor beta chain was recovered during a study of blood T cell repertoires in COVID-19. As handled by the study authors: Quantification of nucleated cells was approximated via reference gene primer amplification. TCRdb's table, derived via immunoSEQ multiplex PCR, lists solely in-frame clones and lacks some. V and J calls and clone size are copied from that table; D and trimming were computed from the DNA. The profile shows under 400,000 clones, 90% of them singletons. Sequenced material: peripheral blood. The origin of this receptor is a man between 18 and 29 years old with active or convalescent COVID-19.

The CDR3 bases are TGTGCCAGCAGTTTGACAGGGGGTACGTATCAGCCCCAGCATTTT. Translating gives CASSLTGGTYQPQHF. This chain links TRBV28 with TRBJ1-5; 9 bases line up with TRBD1. The CDR3 has 15 residues. V gave up 3 bases and J gave up 5 bases; unmatched junction bases: 5. Germline V CDR1 and CDR2: MDHEN, SYDVKM.